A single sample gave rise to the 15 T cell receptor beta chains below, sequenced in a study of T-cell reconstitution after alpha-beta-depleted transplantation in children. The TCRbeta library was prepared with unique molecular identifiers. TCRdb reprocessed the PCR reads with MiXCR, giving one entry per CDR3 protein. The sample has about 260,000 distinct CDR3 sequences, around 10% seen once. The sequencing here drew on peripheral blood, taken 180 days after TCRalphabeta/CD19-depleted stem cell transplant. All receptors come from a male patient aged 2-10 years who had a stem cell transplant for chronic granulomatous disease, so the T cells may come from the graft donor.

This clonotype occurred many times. CDR3: CASSSVVRGGFF. The DNA of the CDR3 is TGTGCCAGCAGCTCCGTGGTCAGAGGTGGGTTCTTC. The chain employs TRBV7-9 and TRBJ2-1; D gene uncertain. V lost 4 bases, J lost 15 bases, and 16 bases lay in between. CDR3 length: 12 residues. From germline, CDR1 is SEHNR and CDR2 FQNEAQ (reference sequence).

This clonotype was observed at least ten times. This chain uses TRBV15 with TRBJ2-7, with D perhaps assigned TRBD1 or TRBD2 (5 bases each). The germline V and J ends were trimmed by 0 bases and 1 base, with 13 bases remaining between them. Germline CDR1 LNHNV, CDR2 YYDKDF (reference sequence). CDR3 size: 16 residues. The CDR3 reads CATSRDRGGLSYEQYF. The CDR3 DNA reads TGTGCCACCAGCAGAGATCGGGGCGGGTTATCCTACGAGCAGTACTTC.

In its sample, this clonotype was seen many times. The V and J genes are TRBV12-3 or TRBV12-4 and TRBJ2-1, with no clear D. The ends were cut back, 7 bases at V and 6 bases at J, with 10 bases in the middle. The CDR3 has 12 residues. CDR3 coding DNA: TGTGCCAGCATCTCACCATCCAATGAGCAGTTCTTC. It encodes CASISPSNEQFF.

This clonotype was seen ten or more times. The DNA for the CDR3 is TGTGCCAGCGGCCGGTCTGCGGGGGGAAACTACGAGCAGTACTTC. Amino acids: CASGRSAGGNYEQYF. This sequence joins TRBV12-3 or TRBV12-4 and TRBJ2-7; 8 bases map to TRBD2. The CDR3 has 15 residues. The ends lost 8 bases at V and 3 bases at J; junction bases unmatched: 12.

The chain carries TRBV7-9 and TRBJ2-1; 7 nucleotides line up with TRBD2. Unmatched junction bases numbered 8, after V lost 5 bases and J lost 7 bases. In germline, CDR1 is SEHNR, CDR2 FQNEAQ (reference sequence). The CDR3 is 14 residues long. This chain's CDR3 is CASSPSGTTNEQFF. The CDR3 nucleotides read TGTGCCAGCAGCCCTTCCGGGACTACTAATGAGCAGTTCTTC.

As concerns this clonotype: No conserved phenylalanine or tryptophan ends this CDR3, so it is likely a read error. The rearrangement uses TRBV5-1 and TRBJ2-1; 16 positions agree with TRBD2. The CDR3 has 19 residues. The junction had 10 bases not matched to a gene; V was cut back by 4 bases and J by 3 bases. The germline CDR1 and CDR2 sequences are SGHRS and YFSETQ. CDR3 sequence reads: CASSAGLAGGPQFYNEQFL. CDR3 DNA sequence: TGCGCCAGCAGCGCGGGACTAGCGGGAGGGCCTCAATTCTACAATGAGCAGTTCTTA.

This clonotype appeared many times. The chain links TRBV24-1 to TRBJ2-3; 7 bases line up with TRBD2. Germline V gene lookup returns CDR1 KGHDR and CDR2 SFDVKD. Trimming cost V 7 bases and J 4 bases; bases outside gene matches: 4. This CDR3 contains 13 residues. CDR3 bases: TGTGCCACCAGCGGGGGAGGGCCAGATACGCAGTATTTT. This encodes CATSGGGPDTQYF.

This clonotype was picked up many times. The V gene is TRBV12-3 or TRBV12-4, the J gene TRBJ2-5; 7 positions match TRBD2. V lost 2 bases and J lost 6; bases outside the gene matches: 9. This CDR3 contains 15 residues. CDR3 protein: CASSLRAGAVKTQYF. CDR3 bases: TGTGCCAGCAGTTTACGGGCGGGAGCGGTGAAGACCCAGTACTTC.

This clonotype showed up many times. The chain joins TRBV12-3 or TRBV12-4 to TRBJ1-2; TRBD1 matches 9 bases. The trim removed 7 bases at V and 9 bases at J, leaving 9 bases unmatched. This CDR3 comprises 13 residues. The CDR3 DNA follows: TGTGCCAGCACTGTGGACAGGGGAGAGCGCTACACCTTC. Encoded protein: CASTVDRGERYTF.

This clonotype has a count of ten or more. CDR3 nucleotides: TGTGCCAGCAGTTTGGAGGGGTTCAATCAGCCCCAGCATTTT. Amino acid sequence: CASSLEGFNQPQHF. The chain has TRBV6-2 or TRBV6-3 and TRBJ1-5; possibly TRBD1 for D (5 bases). Germline V gene lookup returns CDR1 MNHEY and CDR2 SVGEGT. V was clipped by 4 bases and J by 3 bases, with 10 bases between them. The CDR3 consists of 14 residues.

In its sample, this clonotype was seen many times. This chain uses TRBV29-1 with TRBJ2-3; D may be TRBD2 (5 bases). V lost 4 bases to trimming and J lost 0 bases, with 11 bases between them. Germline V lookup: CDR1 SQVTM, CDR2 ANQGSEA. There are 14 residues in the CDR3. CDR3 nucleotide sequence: TGCAGCGTTGTTATTGGCGGGAGCACAGATACGCAGTATTTT. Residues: CSVVIGGSTDTQYF.

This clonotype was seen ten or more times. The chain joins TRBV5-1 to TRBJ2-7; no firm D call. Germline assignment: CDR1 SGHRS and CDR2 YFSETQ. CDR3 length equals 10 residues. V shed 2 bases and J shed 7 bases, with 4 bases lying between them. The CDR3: CASSFAEQYF. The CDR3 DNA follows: TGCGCCAGCAGCTTTGCGGAGCAGTACTTC.

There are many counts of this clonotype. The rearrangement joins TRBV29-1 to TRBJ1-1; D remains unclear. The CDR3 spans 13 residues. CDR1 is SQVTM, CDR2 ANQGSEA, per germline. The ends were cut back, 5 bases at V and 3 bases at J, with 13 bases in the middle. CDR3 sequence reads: CSVPKSAHTEAFF. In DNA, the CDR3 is TGCAGCGTTCCTAAAAGCGCTCACACTGAAGCTTTCTTT.

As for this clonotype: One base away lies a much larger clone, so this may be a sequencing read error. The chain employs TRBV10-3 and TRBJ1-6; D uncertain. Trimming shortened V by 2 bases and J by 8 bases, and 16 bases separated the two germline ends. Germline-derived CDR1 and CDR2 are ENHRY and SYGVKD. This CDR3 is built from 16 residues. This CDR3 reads CAISEPRGLSHSPLHF. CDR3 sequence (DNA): TGTGCCATCAGTGAGCCTCGCGGCCTAAGCCATTCACCCCTCCACTTT.

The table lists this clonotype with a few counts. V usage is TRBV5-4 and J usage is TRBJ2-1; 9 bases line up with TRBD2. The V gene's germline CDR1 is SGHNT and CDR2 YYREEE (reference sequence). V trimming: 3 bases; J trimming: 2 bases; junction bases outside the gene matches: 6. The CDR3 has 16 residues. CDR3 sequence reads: CASSYGLATTYNEQFF. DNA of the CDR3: TGTGCCAGCAGCTATGGACTAGCGACGACCTACAATGAGCAGTTCTTC.